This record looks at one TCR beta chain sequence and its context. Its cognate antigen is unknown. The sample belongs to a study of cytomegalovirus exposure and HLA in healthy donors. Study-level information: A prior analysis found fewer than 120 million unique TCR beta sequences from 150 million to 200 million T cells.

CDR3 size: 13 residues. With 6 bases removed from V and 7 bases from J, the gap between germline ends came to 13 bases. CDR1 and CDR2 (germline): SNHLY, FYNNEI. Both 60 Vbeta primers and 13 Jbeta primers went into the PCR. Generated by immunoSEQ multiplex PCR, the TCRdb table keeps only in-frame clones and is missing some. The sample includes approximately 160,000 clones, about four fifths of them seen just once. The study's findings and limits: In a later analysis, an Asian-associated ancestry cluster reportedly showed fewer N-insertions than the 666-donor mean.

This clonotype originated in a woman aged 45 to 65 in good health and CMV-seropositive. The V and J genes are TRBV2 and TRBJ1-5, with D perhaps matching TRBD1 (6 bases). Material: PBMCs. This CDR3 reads CASRKGQNQPQHF. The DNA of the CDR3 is TGTGCCAGCAGGAAAGGACAGAACCAGCCCCAGCATTTT.